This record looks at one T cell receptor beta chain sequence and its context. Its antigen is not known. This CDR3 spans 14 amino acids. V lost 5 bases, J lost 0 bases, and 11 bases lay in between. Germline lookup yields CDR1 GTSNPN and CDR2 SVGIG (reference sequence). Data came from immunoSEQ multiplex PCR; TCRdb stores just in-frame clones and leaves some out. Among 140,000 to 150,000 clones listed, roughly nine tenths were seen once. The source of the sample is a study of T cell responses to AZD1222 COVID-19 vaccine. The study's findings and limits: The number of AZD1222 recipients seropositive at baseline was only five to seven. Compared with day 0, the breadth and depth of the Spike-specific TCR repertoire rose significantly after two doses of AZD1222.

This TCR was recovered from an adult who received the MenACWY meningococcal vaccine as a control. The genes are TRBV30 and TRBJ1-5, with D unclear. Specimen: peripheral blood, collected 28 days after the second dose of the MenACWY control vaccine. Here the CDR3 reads CAWDNRNSNQPQHF. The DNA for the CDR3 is TGTGCCTGGGACAATAGGAATAGCAATCAGCCCCAGCATTTT.